This T cell receptor (beta chain) originates from a study of blood T cell repertoires in COVID-19. Study as a whole: The United States, Italy and Spain supplied acute and convalescent COVID-19 samples. The analysed material was cDNA or gDNA that came from T cells, B-cell-depleted T cells, or PBMCs.

Germline loops: CDR1 SGHNT, CDR2 YYREEE (reference sequence). Trimming removed 4 bases from V and 8 bases from J; junction bases left unmatched: 11. CDR3 length: 14 amino acids. The authors' processing: Reference gene primer amplification in the assay estimated nucleated cell counts. Profiled with immunoSEQ multiplex PCR; TCRdb holds only in-frame clones, not every one. V and J calls and clone size come straight from that table; D and trimming were deduced from the DNA. The data show 270,000 or so clones, approximately 90% seen once. V gene TRBV5-4 combines with J gene TRBJ1-1; 7 nucleotides agree with TRBD1. The receptor's source is a man aged 35 to 55 with acute or convalescent COVID-19. The sample consisted of peripheral blood. The CDR3 region is CASSPSGGLAEAFF. The CDR3 region has the DNA TGTGCCAGCAGCCCCTCAGGGGGGTTAGCGGAAGCTTTCTTT.